Presented here are 26 T cell receptor beta chains from one specimen sequenced in a study of control samples from healthy donors and cancer patients. This table comes from immunoSEQ multiplex PCR, and its TCRdb copy is limited to in-frame clones, with some not included. Among approximately 180,000 clones, under 95% were seen once, and the ten largest hold over 1.3%. Sequencing was carried out using blood. Receptor source: a woman aged 18-35 years in good health.

The chain is built from TRBV7-2 and TRBJ1-1; TRBD1 is a possible D gene (6 bases). Between the trimmed V and J ends, which lost 1 base and 12 bases, there was a span of 15 bases. Germline V gene sequence: CDR1 SGHTA, CDR2 FQGNSA. The CDR3 is 13 amino acids. The CDR3 spells CASSLVGTGWPFF. For the CDR3, the DNA is TGTGCCAGCAGCTTAGTAGGCACAGGGTGGCCTTTCTTT.

V gene TRBV5-1 combines with J gene TRBJ1-1; D ambiguous. The CDR3 is 13 amino acids. V was trimmed by 1 base and J by 4 bases, leaving 8 bases between them. Per germline, CDR1 SGHRS and CDR2 YFSETQ. CDR3 amino acids: CASSLRRRTEAFF. The CDR3 nucleotides read TGCGCCAGCAGCTTGCGACGGCGCACTGAAGCTTTCTTT.

This clone occurred once. This rearrangement joins TRBV7-2 to TRBJ1-3; D possibly corresponds to TRBD1 (5 bases). Germline V gene data show CDR1 as SGHTA and CDR2 as FQGNSA. V dropped 2 bases and J dropped 3 bases, with 14 bases sitting between them. The CDR3 sequence is 16 residues long. The CDR3 here is CASSLLGQGIGNTIYF. The CDR3 DNA follows: TGTGCCAGCAGCTTATTGGGGCAGGGAATTGGAAACACCATATATTTT.

The chain carries TRBV3-1 (or the pseudogene TRBV3-2) and TRBJ2-1; D is ambiguous. CDR3 size: 13 residues. Deletions cut 1 base from V and 12 bases from J, with 13 bases between. CDR1 is LGHDT and CDR2 is YNNKEL in the germline V gene (reference sequence). CDR3 nucleotides: TGTGCCAGCAGCCAAGTTGGTCCTCAAGGGCAGTTCTTC. Residues: CASSQVGPQGQFF.

In the case of this clone: One junction end does not reproduce the germline sequence, and a read error may be involved. The chain employs TRBV7-7 and TRBJ2-3, with D unresolved. Germline CDR1 reads SSHAT; CDR2 reads FNYEAQ (reference sequence). This CDR3 has 15 residues. CDR3 sequence (DNA): TGTGCTAGCAGTCGTTATCCCTTCACCACAGATACGCAGTATTTT. It codes for CASSRYPFTTDTQYF.

The chain joins TRBV19 to TRBJ1-6, with D unresolved. The CDR3 runs 13 residues. V gave up 3 bases and J gave up 7 bases, with 7 bases separating them. CDR1 and CDR2 from the germline V gene are LNHDA and SQIVND (reference sequence). The CDR3 bases are TGTGCCAGTAGTATGTCAGCCAATTCACCCCTCCACTTT. Its protein product is CASSMSANSPLHF.

This rearrangement joins TRBV11-3 to TRBJ1-4; a possible D gene is TRBD1 (5 bases). Trimming cost V 3 bases and J 6 bases, with 8 bases left between them. Germline V gene lookup returns CDR1 SGHNT and CDR2 YENEEA. The CDR3 has 13 amino acids. In nucleotides, the CDR3 is TGTGCCAGCAGCTTCGGGGGGGATGAAAAACTGTTTTTT. It encodes CASSFGGDEKLFF. Drawing the rest from reference TRBV11-3 and TRBJ1-4, the complete variable domain is EAGVVQSPRYKIIEKKQPVAFWCNPISGHNTLYWYLQNLGQGPELLIRYENEEAVDDSQLPKDRFSAERLKGVDSTLKIQPAELGDSAVYLCASSFGGDEKLFFGSGTQLSVL.

The chain couples TRBV9 to TRBJ1-3, with no clear D. V lost 3 bases, J lost 6 bases, and 10 bases lay in between. In germline, CDR1 is SGDLS, CDR2 YYNGEE. The length of the CDR3 is 13 residues. The CDR3 loop reads CASSADVENTIYF. The CDR3 coding sequence is TGTGCCAGCAGCGCCGATGTTGAAAACACCATATATTTT.

A remark on this clone: Mismatch with germline at one junction end may stem from a read error. The chain recombines TRBV7-7 with TRBJ2-2; 9 bases line up with TRBD2. CDR1 SSHAT and CDR2 FNYEAQ come from the germline V gene (reference sequence). The length of the CDR3 is 17 residues. CDR3 sequence reads: CASSLALAGRNTGELFF. The CDR3 nucleotides are TGTGCTAGCAGCTTAGCACTAGCGGGCAGGAACACCGGGGAGCTGTTTTTT.

This clone was observed a single time. The chain recombines TRBV2 with TRBJ2-2; 9 bases line up with TRBD2. V was clipped by 6 bases and J by 5 bases; unmatched bases: 7. The CDR3 consists of 15 residues. Germline V CDR1 and CDR2: SNHLY, FYNNEI. CDR3 coding DNA: TGTGCCAGCAGACTAGCGGGCGCGCGGACCGGGGAGCTGTTTTTT. Translation: CASRLAGARTGELFF.

This chain connects TRBV18 to TRBJ2-7; the match to TRBD2 covers 8 bases. The CDR3 spans 15 residues. The ends lost 9 bases at V and 2 bases at J; junction bases unmatched: 12. In germline, CDR1 is KGHSH, CDR2 LQKENI. The CDR3 reads CASFSQGTRAYEQYF. The CDR3 DNA sequence: TGTGCCAGTTTTTCCCAGGGGACTAGGGCCTACGAGCAGTACTTC.

The chain links TRBV6-1 to TRBJ2-7, with a weak D call TRBD1 (6 bases). V was cut by 3 bases and J by 0 bases, with 15 bases left in between. Germline-derived CDR1 and CDR2 are MNHNS and SASEGT. The CDR3 sequence is 16 residues long. For the CDR3, the DNA is TGTGCCAGCAGTGATTTTCAACGGGACATCTCCTACGAGCAGTACTTC. This sequence encodes CASSDFQRDISYEQYF.

The chain carries TRBV29-1 and TRBJ2-7; a possible D gene is TRBD1 (5 bases). The CDR3 has 11 residues. Deletions cut 7 bases from V and 6 bases from J, with 13 bases between. CDR1 and CDR2 (germline): SQVTM, ANQGSEA. DNA for the CDR3: TGCAGCGGGCAGGGTGTCGGCGAGCAGTACTTC. Amino acids: CSGQGVGEQYF.

The chain has TRBV7-8 and TRBJ2-5; TRBD1 might be the D (8 bases). Trimming stripped 5 bases from V and 4 bases from J, with 17 bases between. CDR3 length: 15 amino acids. The germline V gene encodes CDR1 SGHVS and CDR2 FQNEAQ. CDR3 sequence: CASSTRTGRGETQYF. The CDR3 DNA follows: TGTGCCAGCAGCACGCGGACAGGGAGGGGAGAGACCCAGTACTTC.

The chain carries TRBV6-2 or TRBV6-3 and TRBJ2-7; 8 bases map to TRBD2. Germline V CDR1 and CDR2: MNHEY, SVGEGT. This CDR3 is 15 amino acids long. V trimming: 5 bases; J trimming: 3 bases; junction bases outside the gene matches: 9. In nucleotides, the CDR3 is TGTGCCAGCAGTGTGGGGAGCGGGAGACTCTACGAGCAGTACTTC. Translated: CASSVGSGRLYEQYF.

This rearrangement joins TRBV11-2 to TRBJ2-2, with D possibly being TRBD2 (5 bases). V lost 0 bases and J 2 bases, leaving 16 bases between the germline ends. Germline values: CDR1 SGHAT, CDR2 FQNNGV. The CDR3 is made up of 18 amino acids. The CDR3 DNA sequence: TGTGCCAGCAGCTTAGAGCCCTGGGGAGCCTCCAACACCGGGGAGCTGTTTTTT. Residues: CASSLEPWGASNTGELFF.

In the case of this clone: One end of the junction is discordant with germline, which a read error may explain. V and J are TRBV19 and TRBJ2-5; 9 bases are a match to TRBD1. CDR1 LNHDA and CDR2 SQIVND come from the germline V gene (reference sequence). CDR3 size: 15 residues. CDR3 loop: CANSLRDRDGGTQYF. The CDR3 coding sequence is TGTGCCAATAGTCTCCGGGACAGGGATGGCGGGACCCAGTACTTC.

This clone was detected once. This rearrangement joins TRBV6-5 to TRBJ2-5; D is unclear. With 8 bases removed from V and 5 bases from J, the gap between germline ends came to 18 bases. The CDR3 contains 14 residues. Germline loops: CDR1 MNHEY, CDR2 SVGAGI. The CDR3 reads CASARHQIGETQYF. CDR3 DNA sequence: TGTGCCAGCGCACGGCATCAAATCGGGGAGACCCAGTACTTC.

This clone was detected only once. In DNA, the CDR3 is TGTGCCAGCATGGGACTTAGCTCCTACGAGCAGTACTTC. It codes for CASMGLSSYEQYF. The V call is TRBV2, the J call TRBJ2-7, with D tentatively TRBD2 (6 bases). The CDR3 has 13 residues. V shed 7 bases and J shed 0 bases, with 10 bases lying between them. Germline V gene lookup returns CDR1 SNHLY and CDR2 FYNNEI.

V is TRBV20-1 and J is TRBJ2-5, with D unresolved. Trimming took 3 bases from V and 2 from J, leaving 13 bases between them. From germline, CDR1 is DFQATT and CDR2 SNEGSKA (reference sequence). The CDR3 sequence is 14 residues long. The CDR3 loop reads CSASWVSRQETQYF. The CDR3 DNA is TGCAGTGCTAGTTGGGTTAGCCGACAAGAGACCCAGTACTTC.

The chain recombines TRBV18 with TRBJ2-7; 8 nucleotides match TRBD1. This CDR3 contains 16 residues. The germline V gene encodes CDR1 KGHSH and CDR2 LQKENI. The ends lost 2 bases at V and 0 bases at J; junction bases unmatched: 6. The CDR3 nucleotides are TGTGCCAGCTCACCAGGGACAGGCGCCCGCTCCTACGAGCAGTACTTC. Translating gives CASSPGTGARSYEQYF. Using reference TRBV18 and TRBJ2-7 for the parts outside the CDR3, the full variable domain is NAGVMQNPRHLVRRRGQEARLRCSPMKGHSHVYWYRQLPEEGLKFMVYLQKENIIDESGMPKERFSAEFPKEGPSILRIQQVVRGDSAAYFCASSPGTGARSYEQYFGPGTRLTVT.

This rearrangement joins TRBV19 to TRBJ1-2; 8 nucleotides line up with TRBD1. Trimming at V came to 3 bases and at J to 4 bases, leaving 10 bases not matched to a gene. Germline V gene data show CDR1 as LNHDA and CDR2 as SQIVND (reference sequence). The CDR3 extends over 16 amino acids. The CDR3 DNA reads as TGTGCCAGTAGTATGACAGGGGATGGAGGGGTCTATGGCTACACCTTC. Encoded protein: CASSMTGDGGVYGYTF.

This clone was observed once. The chain recombines TRBV7-9 with TRBJ1-5; a weak D match, TRBD1 (6 bases). CDR3 length equals 15 residues. The V gene's germline CDR1 is SEHNR and CDR2 FQNEAQ (reference sequence). Trimming removed 5 bases at V and 4 bases at J, with 15 bases between. The CDR3 here is CASSLETGGNQPQHF. CDR3 DNA sequence: TGTGCCAGCAGCCTAGAGACAGGTGGGAATCAGCCCCAGCATTTT.

This sequence joins TRBV4-3 and TRBJ1-1; D is uncertain. The germline gives CDR1 LGHNA, CDR2 YSLEER. The V end was cut by 1 base, the J end by 2 bases, with 11 bases between. The length of the CDR3 is 15 residues. The CDR3 DNA sequence: TGCGCCAGCAGCCAAGCGGGCGCGTTAAACACTGAAGCTTTCTTT. Protein: CASSQAGALNTEAFF.

CDR3 sequence: CASSQFRLANEQYF. In nucleotides, the CDR3 is TGTGCCAGCAGCCAATTCCGCCTAGCTAACGAGCAGTACTTC. This chain uses TRBV7-9 with TRBJ2-7; D possibly corresponds to TRBD2 (5 bases). V shed 5 bases and J shed 5 bases, with 16 bases lying between them. The CDR3 has 14 residues. Germline values: CDR1 SEHNR, CDR2 FQNEAQ (reference sequence).

This clone was detected a few times. The J gene is TRBJ1-2, the V gene TRBV7-9, with a weak D call TRBD1 (5 bases). The germline gives CDR1 SEHNR, CDR2 FQNEAQ (reference sequence). The V gene lost 5 bases and the J gene lost 0 bases, with 13 bases spanning the gap. This CDR3 is built from 15 residues. CDR3 nucleotides: TGTGCCAGCAGCCCAAGCTTACAGGCTAACTATGGCTACACCTTC. Protein product: CASSPSLQANYGYTF.